This T cell receptor beta chain stems from a study of cytomegalovirus exposure and HLA in healthy donors. Findings and caveats of the study: Per published reports, the classifier diagnosed cytomegalovirus status with high specificity and sensitivity.

A note on this clone: The target antigen is unknown.

Generated by immunoSEQ multiplex PCR, the TCRdb table keeps only in-frame clones and is missing some. The table lists 120,000 or so clones, roughly 90% of them singletons, with 1.4% in the top ten. CDR3 length equals 13 residues. V gave up 0 bases and J gave up 6 bases, with 6 bases separating them. Germline assignment: CDR1 SGHDT and CDR2 YYEEEE. Sequencing was done on a sample of PBMCs. This sequence joins TRBV5-6 and TRBJ2-2; no clear D gene. This receptor was identified in a woman aged 25 to 39 in good health and CMV-seropositive. This CDR3 is CASSLASSGELFF. DNA of the CDR3: TGTGCCAGCAGCTTGGCTAGTTCCGGGGAGCTGTTTTTT.